One sample yielded the 8 T cell receptor beta chains listed below, sequenced in a study of blood T cells in healthy people across ages. Using a J-beta primer mix together with a sample-barcoded 5' primer, a second PCR was run for about 6 to 12 cycles. One entry per CDR3 protein, called by TCRdb with MiXCR from the 5' RACE reads. The sample lists roughly 570,000 distinct CDR3 sequences; approximately 30% were seen once. The material sequenced was blood. These TCRs come from a woman in her 70s in good health.

This clonotype was recorded a few times. The chain combines TRBV30 with TRBJ1-3; D not resolved. V was trimmed by 5 bases and J by 2 bases, leaving 10 bases between them. The CDR3 covers 13 residues. Germline V gene lookup returns CDR1 GTSNPN and CDR2 SVGIG (reference sequence). CDR3 protein: CAWDDGAGNTIYF. The CDR3 DNA reads as TGTGCCTGGGACGATGGGGCTGGAAACACCATATATTTT.

CDR3 in DNA: TGCAGCGGGGTAGCCAAAAACATTCAGTACTTC. The encoded protein is CSGVAKNIQYF. The V and J genes are TRBV29-1 and TRBJ2-4, with D hard to call. Germline loops: CDR1 SQVTM, CDR2 ANQGSEA. The V gene lost 7 bases and the J gene lost 0 bases, with 4 bases spanning the gap. The CDR3 length is 11 residues.

There are a few counts of this clonotype. This chain links TRBV20-1 with TRBJ2-5; unclear D gene. CDR1 is DFQATT and CDR2 is SNEGSKA in the germline V gene (reference sequence). This CDR3 region has 13 residues. Trimming shortened V by 0 bases and J by 2 bases, and 7 bases separated the two germline ends. CDR3 region: CSARDWSQETQYF. CDR3 bases: TGCAGTGCTAGAGATTGGTCACAAGAGACCCAGTACTTC.

This clonotype occurred a few times. The chain couples TRBV6-2 or TRBV6-3 to TRBJ2-2; TRBD2 might be the D (5 bases). This CDR3 is 15 amino acids long. Germline CDR1 is MNHEY and CDR2 is SVGEGT. V gave up 5 bases and J gave up 5 bases, with 15 bases separating them. CDR3 residues: CASSPDSRRTGELFF. In nucleotides, the CDR3 is TGTGCCAGCAGTCCGGACTCTCGGAGGACCGGGGAGCTGTTTTTT.

This clonotype has just a few counts. V and J are TRBV3-1 and TRBJ2-7; possible D gene TRBD2, 5 bases. With 0 bases removed from V and 2 bases from J, the gap between germline ends came to 11 bases. Germline CDR1 and CDR2: LGHDT and YNNKEL (reference sequence). CDR3 length: 15 residues. DNA for the CDR3: TGTGCCAGCAGCCAAGATCCTGGGAGACCCTACGAGCAGTACTTC. Encoded protein: CASSQDPGRPYEQYF.

The chain uses TRBV20-1 and TRBJ1-2; D possibly corresponds to TRBD1 (6 bases). The germline V gene has CDR1 DFQATT and CDR2 SNEGSKA (reference sequence). V was pared by 5 bases and J by 8 bases, with 18 bases between. The CDR3 loop spans 13 amino acids. The CDR3 bases are TGCAGTGCTTTCTCCGGGGGGCTAAGGGGCTACACCTTC. This codes for CSAFSGGLRGYTF.

This clonotype was detected only a few times. The chain combines TRBV6-4 with TRBJ1-1, with D maybe TRBD1 (5 bases). Deletions cut 0 bases from V and 0 bases from J, with 17 bases between. Germline V gene lookup returns CDR1 MRHNA and CDR2 SNTAGT. The CDR3 extends over 18 amino acids. The CDR3 DNA reads TGTGCCAGCAGTGACTCGAGAAGCCGGTGGGGACTGAACACTGAAGCTTTCTTT. It encodes CASSDSRSRWGLNTEAFF.

In its sample, this clonotype was seen many times. The chain couples TRBV2 to TRBJ2-5; D is perhaps TRBD2 (5 bases). The CDR3 has 12 amino acids. V gave up 5 bases and J gave up 7 bases, with 11 bases separating them. Germline V gene sequence: CDR1 SNHLY, CDR2 FYNNEI. This CDR3 is CASSLHEGTQYF. The CDR3 DNA follows: TGTGCCAGCAGTCTTCATGAGGGGACCCAGTACTTC.